These 17 T cell receptor beta chains originate from one sample sequenced in a study of PD-1 blockade in classical Hodgkin lymphoma. As to time point: cycle 4 day 1 (C4D1), after less than 7 weeks of nivolumab. Each patient experienced a relapse that followed autologous stem cell transplantation, and brentuximab vedotin exposure varied. TCRdb's table, derived via immunoSEQ multiplex PCR, lists solely in-frame clones and lacks some. The table shows about 93,000 clones, with about three quarters occurring only once. The sequences come from peripheral blood mononuclear cells (PBMCs), collected before the fourth cycle of nivolumab. The receptors originated from a human donor with classical Hodgkin lymphoma.

The chain is built from TRBV4-3 and TRBJ2-4, with no clear D. Looked up from germline, CDR1 is LGHNA and CDR2 is YSLEER. CDR3 length: 17 amino acids. V was trimmed by 1 base and J by 0 bases, leaving 13 bases between them. The CDR3 DNA is TGCGCCAGCAGCCAAGTTGGGTGGGGTTTAGCCAAAAACATTCAGTACTTC. This gives the protein CASSQVGWGLAKNIQYF.

The chain recombines TRBV14 with TRBJ2-2; D is unresolved. The V gene's germline CDR1 is SGHDN and CDR2 FVKESK. V was pared by 1 base and J by 4 bases, with 7 bases between. The CDR3 totals 14 residues. The CDR3 coding sequence is TGTGCCAGCAGCCAAGGTCGTTTCACCGGGGAGCTGTTTTTT. Translation: CASSQGRFTGELFF.

The V call is TRBV19, the J call TRBJ2-7; maybe TRBD1 (5 bases). The CDR3 has 16 amino acids. Trimming removed 4 bases from V and 4 bases from J, with 20 bases in between. CDR1 LNHDA and CDR2 SQIVND come from the germline V gene (reference sequence). The CDR3 protein is CASSTTSRGGWYEQYF. CDR3 DNA sequence: TGTGCCAGTAGTACTACCTCAAGGGGCGGTTGGTACGAGCAGTACTTC.

The chain joins TRBV5-1 to TRBJ2-3, with TRBD1 matching 9 bases. CDR3 size: 15 residues. Looked up from germline, CDR1 is SGHRS and CDR2 is YFSETQ. V gave up 1 base and J gave up 3 bases; unmatched junction bases: 3. The CDR3 loop is CASSLRTGETDTQYF. CDR3 DNA: TGCGCCAGCAGCTTGAGGACAGGGGAGACAGATACGCAGTATTTT.

This chain joins TRBV7-6 and TRBJ2-7; D possibly uses TRBD1 or TRBD2 (5 bases each). Germline values: CDR1 SGHVS, CDR2 FNYEAQ. V gave up 1 base and J gave up 2 bases, with 15 bases separating them. The CDR3 loop spans 16 amino acids. This CDR3 reads CASSLGASGDPYEQYF. In DNA, the CDR3 is TGTGCCAGCAGCTTAGGGGCCTCCGGGGACCCCTACGAGCAGTACTTC.

This clone was seen only a few times. This chain uses TRBV29-1 with TRBJ2-3, with TRBD1 identical over 7 bases. The CDR3 is 13 residues long. Trimming at V came to 7 bases and at J to 1 base, leaving 5 bases not matched to a gene. The germline V gene encodes CDR1 SQVTM and CDR2 ANQGSEA. The CDR3 region has the DNA TGCAGCGCAAAAACAGGGGGCACAGATACGCAGTATTTT. Its translation is CSAKTGGTDTQYF.

The chain carries TRBV5-1 and TRBJ2-7; D is possibly TRBD1 (5 bases). The CDR3 extends over 15 amino acids. V was trimmed by 1 base and J by 3 bases, leaving 14 bases between them. Germline V gene data show CDR1 as SGHRS and CDR2 as YFSETQ. CDR3 in DNA: TGCGCCAGCAGCTTGCAGGGCTCTCGCGGCTACGAGCAGTACTTC. Encoded protein: CASSLQGSRGYEQYF.

To note about this clone: The sample carries other DNA sequences with the same CDR3. The chain has TRBV14 and TRBJ2-7, with TRBD2 identical over 14 bases. The CDR3 runs 13 residues. Germline V CDR1 and CDR2: SGHDN, FVKESK. V was clipped by 8 bases and J by 7 bases; unmatched bases: 4. Here the CDR3 DNA reads TGTGCCAGCCGACTAGCGGGAGGGGGTGAGCAGTACTTC. It specifies CASRLAGGGEQYF. The entire variable domain, with the rest obtained from reference TRBV14 and TRBJ2-7, is as follows: EAGVTQFPSHSVIEKGQTVTLRCDPISGHDNLYWYRRVMGKEIKFLLHFVKESKQDESGMPNNRFLAERTGGTYSTLKVQPAELEDSGVYFCASRLAGGGEQYFGPGTRLTVT.

This clone occurred a few times. J is TRBJ2-1 and V is TRBV7-2, with TRBD1 identical over 10 bases. Germline V gene sequence: CDR1 SGHTA, CDR2 FQGNSA. This CDR3 is 15 amino acids long. Trimming took 3 bases from V and 5 from J; bases not matched to a gene: 4. The CDR3 reads CASSFGTGENNEQFF. The CDR3 DNA reads TGTGCCAGCAGCTTCGGGACAGGGGAAAACAATGAGCAGTTCTTC.

This clone was seen a few times. The chain employs TRBV18 and TRBJ2-6, with 10 bases aligning to TRBD2. After removal of 3 bases from V and 0 bases from J, the junction contained 11 bases not matched to a gene. There are 20 residues in the CDR3. CDR1 is KGHSH, CDR2 LQKENI, per germline. The CDR3 sequence: CASSPTRLAGSTSGANVLTF. CDR3 DNA sequence: TGTGCCAGCTCACCGACTCGACTAGCGGGTAGTACCTCTGGGGCCAACGTCCTGACTTTC.

For the CDR3, the DNA is TGTGCCAGCAGCTTAAATTCGGTAAACACTGAAGCTTTCTTT. Residues: CASSLNSVNTEAFF. The chain couples TRBV7-3 to TRBJ1-1; D not certain. This CDR3 contains 14 residues. CDR1 is SGHTA and CDR2 is FQGTGA in the germline V gene. V was cut by 1 base and J by 2 bases, with 8 bases left in between.

This chain links TRBV11-3 with TRBJ1-1, with 8 bases matching TRBD1. CDR1 and CDR2 (germline): SGHNT, YENEEA. J was trimmed by 6 bases and V by 1 base; bases with no gene match: 19. This CDR3 is built from 19 residues. The CDR3 coding sequence is TGTGCCAGCAGCTTAGTTAGGACAGGGTCGGGATGTTGGTTATCTGAAGCTTTCTTT. Translation: CASSLVRTGSGCWLSEAFF.

The chain joins TRBV5-5 to TRBJ1-1; D not resolved. Germline values: CDR1 SGHKS, CDR2 YYEKEE (reference sequence). The V gene lost 1 base and the J gene lost 0 bases, with 4 bases spanning the gap. This CDR3 has 13 amino acids. The CDR3 reads CASSLTLNTEAFF. The CDR3 DNA sequence: TGTGCCAGCAGCTTGACTCTGAACACTGAAGCTTTCTTT.

The chain employs TRBV6-8 and TRBJ2-3; 7 nucleotides match TRBD2. V lost 0 bases, J lost 4 bases, and 10 bases stayed unmatched. Germline values: CDR1 MNHGY, CDR2 SAAAGT. The CDR3 sequence is 17 residues long. The CDR3 here is CASSYSYGLGPADTQYF. CDR3 coding DNA: TGTGCCAGCAGTTACTCCTACGGACTAGGCCCCGCAGATACGCAGTATTTT.

The rearrangement joins TRBV19 to TRBJ2-5, with a tentative D call TRBD1 (5 bases). With 5 bases removed from V and 2 bases from J, the gap between germline ends came to 9 bases. This CDR3 spans 13 amino acids. From germline, CDR1 is LNHDA and CDR2 SQIVND (reference sequence). CDR3 region: CASSLRQQETQYF. For the CDR3, the DNA is TGTGCCAGTAGTCTACGACAGCAAGAGACCCAGTACTTC.

The chain links TRBV6-6 to TRBJ1-1, with TRBD1 matching 12 bases. Trimming removed 8 bases from V and 4 bases from J; junction bases left unmatched: 8. Germline CDR1 MNHNY, CDR2 SVGAGI (reference sequence). This CDR3 is 15 amino acids long. The CDR3 spells CASGTGGDWGTEAFF. The CDR3 DNA sequence: TGTGCCAGCGGGACAGGGGGCGACTGGGGCACTGAAGCTTTCTTT.

The chain employs TRBV2 and TRBJ1-2, with a tentative D call TRBD1 (5 bases). The V gene lost 6 bases and the J gene lost 1 base, with 9 bases spanning the gap. The CDR3 totals 13 residues. Germline lookup yields CDR1 SNHLY and CDR2 FYNNEI. The CDR3 nucleotides are TGTGCCAGCAGGCAGCAGGGTAACTATGGCTACACCTTC. Residues: CASRQQGNYGYTF.